These 10 T cell receptor beta chains were sequenced from one sample in a study of blood T cell repertoires in COVID-19. Assay used: immunoSEQ multiplex PCR; TCRdb lists only in-frame clones, some missing. The top ten clones hold 4.7% of a sample with approximately 220,000 clones, approximately 80% of them seen once. The sample comprised peripheral blood. These receptors were obtained from a woman aged 70-85 years with acute or convalescent COVID-19.

The genes are TRBV7-2 and TRBJ2-3; D might be TRBD1 (5 bases). Looked up from germline, CDR1 is SGHTA and CDR2 is FQGNSA. Trimming cost V 3 bases and J 0 bases, with 10 bases left between them. This CDR3 spans 15 amino acids. DNA for the CDR3: TGTGCCAGCAGCTTTAAGGGGTGGAGCACAGATACGCAGTATTTT. Translation gives CASSFKGWSTDTQYF.

The rearrangement uses TRBV30 and TRBJ1-3; unclear D gene. The germline CDR1 and CDR2 sequences are GTSNPN and SVGIG (reference sequence). The CDR3 extends over 13 amino acids. The V end was cut by 8 bases, the J end by 1 base, with 12 bases between. The CDR3 here is CAGPRESGNTIYF. CDR3 nucleotides: TGTGCCGGGCCCCGGGAGTCTGGAAACACCATATATTTT.

Written as DNA, the CDR3 is TGTGCCTGGAGTACAACGACAGGGGGGGAAAAGACCCAGTACTTC. As protein: CAWSTTTGGEKTQYF. The chain carries TRBV30 and TRBJ2-5, with 9 bases aligning to TRBD1. Germline CDR1 and CDR2: GTSNPN and SVGIG (reference sequence). V shed 2 bases and J 6 bases; nucleotides not matched to a gene: 10. CDR3 length: 15 amino acids.

The rearrangement joins TRBV5-6 to TRBJ1-2; D is ambiguous. V was trimmed by 1 base and J by 7 bases, leaving 11 bases between them. Germline V gene lookup returns CDR1 SGHDT and CDR2 YYEEEE. The CDR3 has 13 residues. This chain's CDR3 is CASSLPGGSGYTF. The CDR3 bases are TGTGCCAGCAGCTTGCCAGGAGGTTCTGGCTACACCTTC.

The rearrangement uses TRBV30 and TRBJ1-2; D gene unclear. The CDR3 extends over 11 amino acids. Trimming pared 2 bases from V and 5 bases from J, leaving 6 bases between. CDR1 and CDR2 (germline): GTSNPN, SVGIG (reference sequence). The CDR3 coding sequence is TGTGCCTGGAGTCGGGTATATGGCTACACCTTC. Residues: CAWSRVYGYTF.

This clone appeared once. V is TRBV7-8 and J is TRBJ1-4; possibly TRBD1 for D (5 bases). Per germline, CDR1 SGHVS and CDR2 FQNEAQ. The CDR3 spans 14 residues. V lost 5 bases, J lost 8 bases, and 15 bases lay in between. The CDR3 loop reads CASSPRAGSEKLFF. DNA of the CDR3: TGTGCCAGCAGCCCCAGGGCGGGGTCCGAAAAACTGTTTTTT. Full variable domain (outside the CDR3, taken from reference TRBV7-8 and TRBJ1-4): GAGVSQSPRYKVAKRGQDVALRCDPISGHVSLFWYQQALGQGPEFLTYFQNEAQLDKSGLPSDRFFAERPEGSVSTLKIQRTQQEDSAVYLCASSPRAGSEKLFFGSGTQLSVL.

The J gene is TRBJ2-2, the V gene TRBV29-1, with TRBD1 matching over 8 bases. The CDR3 has 17 residues. Looked up from germline, CDR1 is SQVTM and CDR2 is ANQGSEA. The ends lost 3 bases at V and 4 bases at J; junction bases unmatched: 13. CDR3 nucleotides: TGCAGCGTTGATTTCCAGGGGGCGAGATCGGGCACCGGGGAGCTGTTTTTT. The encoded protein is CSVDFQGARSGTGELFF.

Here the CDR3 reads CASEGARSNQPQHF. In DNA form, the CDR3 reads TGTGCCAGTGAGGGGGCGCGAAGCAATCAGCCCCAGCATTTT. The rearrangement links TRBV6-5 to TRBJ1-5, with 7 bases fitting TRBD1. The V gene end was trimmed by 9 bases and the J gene end by 1 base; junction bases not matched to a gene: 6. This CDR3 has 14 amino acids. Per germline, CDR1 MNHEY and CDR2 SVGAGI.

The J gene is TRBJ1-3, the V gene TRBV4-3; D is unresolved. The CDR3 is made up of 14 amino acids. CDR1 and CDR2 from the germline V gene are LGHNA and YSLEER. V was cut by 1 base and J by 7 bases, with 11 bases left in between. The CDR3 region is CASSQGGVGNTIYF. The CDR3 DNA reads as TGCGCCAGCAGCCAAGGAGGCGTGGGTAACACCATATATTTT.

The chain recombines TRBV7-2 with TRBJ1-2; 7 positions match TRBD1. Germline CDR1 and CDR2: SGHTA and FQGNSA. The CDR3 is 17 amino acids. V shed 1 base, J shed 5 bases, and the junction held 13 bases outside the gene matches. CDR3 in DNA: TGTGCCAGCAGCTTAGTAGCTATATCCGGGACAGCTTATGGCTACACCTTC. It codes for CASSLVAISGTAYGYTF.